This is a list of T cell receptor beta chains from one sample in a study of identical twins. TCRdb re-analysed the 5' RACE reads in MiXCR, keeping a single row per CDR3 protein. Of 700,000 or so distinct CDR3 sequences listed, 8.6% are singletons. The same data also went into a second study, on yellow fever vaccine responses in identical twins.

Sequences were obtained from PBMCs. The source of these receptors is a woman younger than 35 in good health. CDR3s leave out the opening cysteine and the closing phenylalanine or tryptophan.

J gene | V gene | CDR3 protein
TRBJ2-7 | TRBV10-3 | AISESKWTGSYEQY
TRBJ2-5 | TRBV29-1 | SVLTDQETQY
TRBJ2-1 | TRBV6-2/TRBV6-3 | ASSYFPGTSGSDKYNEQF
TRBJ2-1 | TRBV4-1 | ASSHGPNEQF
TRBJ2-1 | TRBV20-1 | SAKRGGNQGEQF
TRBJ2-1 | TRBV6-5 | ASSSTGTGVMF
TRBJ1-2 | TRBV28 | ASSLGLYGYT
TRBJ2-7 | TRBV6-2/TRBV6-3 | ASSYPSGQIISYEQY
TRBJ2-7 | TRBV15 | ATSRARGYSYEQY
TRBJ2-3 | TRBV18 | ASSPGLAGDSTDTQY
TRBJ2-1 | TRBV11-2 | ASSLASAGIYNEQF
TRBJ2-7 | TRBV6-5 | ASSYDRDRHEQY
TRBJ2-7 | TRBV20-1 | SASAGTHYEQY
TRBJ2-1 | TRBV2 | ASSESSGRIDEQF
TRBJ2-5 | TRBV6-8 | ASSYKPPFLDLAGDLYGETQY
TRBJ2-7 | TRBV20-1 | SATTAAGIDEQY
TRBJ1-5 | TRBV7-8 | ASSLVGAGQPQH
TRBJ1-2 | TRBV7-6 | ASSLGGDDYGYT
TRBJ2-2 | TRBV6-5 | ASSYSQTGVTGELF
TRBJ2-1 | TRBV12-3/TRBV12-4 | ASSPGGVSYNEQF
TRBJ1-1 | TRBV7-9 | ASSLRASGRRAF
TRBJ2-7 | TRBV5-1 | ASSLVDRAYEQY
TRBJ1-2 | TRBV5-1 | ASSLDRSYYGYT
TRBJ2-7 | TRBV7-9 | ASSLTVDYEQY
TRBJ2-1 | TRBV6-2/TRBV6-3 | ASSLGIGTSGRNEQF
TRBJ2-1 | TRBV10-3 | ARHLSGRSEQF
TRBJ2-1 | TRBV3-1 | ASSPLLTSGGAAEQF
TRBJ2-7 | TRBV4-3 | ASSQAGRGYEQY
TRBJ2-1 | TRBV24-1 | ATSDTRPQGRNNEQF
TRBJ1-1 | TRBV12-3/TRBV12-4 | ASSFPELNSKAF
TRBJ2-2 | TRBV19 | ASRPGQATGELF
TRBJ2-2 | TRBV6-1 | ASQLIPGFTGELF
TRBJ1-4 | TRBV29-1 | SVEASTGEKLF
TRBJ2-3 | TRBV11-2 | ASSSAPSGRVGDTQY
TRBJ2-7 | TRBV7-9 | ASSLETEQY
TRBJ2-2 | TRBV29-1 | SVDDTLNTGELF